The source of this T cell receptor (beta chain) is a study of cytomegalovirus exposure and HLA in healthy donors. This CDR3 region has 14 residues. Germline lookup yields CDR1 MNHEY and CDR2 SMNVEV (reference sequence). Trimming left V 6 bases short and J 7 bases short, with 16 bases between. The table came from immunoSEQ multiplex PCR; TCRdb's copy has only in-frame clones and leaves some out. The table lists some 240,000 clones, roughly 80% of them singletons. Turning to this clone: Its antigen is not known.

Study results and caveats: The study labeled roughly 160 TCR beta chains cytomegalovirus-associated.

Separate from the approximately 670-subject first cohort, the roughly 120-subject validation cohort was the one that the donors belonged to. The clonotype was recovered from a young woman in good health and CMV-seronegative. The chain is built from TRBV27 and TRBJ1-5; D may be TRBD1 (6 bases). The sequenced material came from PBMCs. CDR3 DNA sequence: TGTGCCAGCAGCCGAGGGGCAGGGGAACAGCCCCAGCATTTT. Amino acid sequence: CASSRGAGEQPQHF.